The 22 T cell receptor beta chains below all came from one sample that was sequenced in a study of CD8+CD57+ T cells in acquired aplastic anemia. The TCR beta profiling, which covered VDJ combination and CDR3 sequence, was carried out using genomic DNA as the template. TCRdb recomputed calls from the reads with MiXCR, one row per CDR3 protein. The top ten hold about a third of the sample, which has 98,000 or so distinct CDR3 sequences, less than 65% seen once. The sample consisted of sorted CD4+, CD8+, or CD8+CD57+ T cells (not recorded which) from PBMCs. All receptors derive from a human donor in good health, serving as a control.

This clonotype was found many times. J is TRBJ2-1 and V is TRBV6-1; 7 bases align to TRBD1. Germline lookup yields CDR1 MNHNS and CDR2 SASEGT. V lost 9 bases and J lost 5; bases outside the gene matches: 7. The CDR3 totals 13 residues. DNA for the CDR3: TGTGCCAGTACGACAGGGACGCACAATGAGCAGTTCTTC. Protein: CASTTGTHNEQFF.

This chain's CDR3 is CASSLDSTISTDTQYF. The CDR3 region has the DNA TGTGCCAGCAGTTTGGACAGTACCATTAGCACAGATACGCAGTATTTT. The V gene is TRBV27, the J gene TRBJ2-3; weak D call: TRBD1 (6 bases). V was clipped by 3 bases and J by 0 bases, with 13 bases between them. CDR3 length equals 16 residues. Looked up from germline, CDR1 is MNHEY and CDR2 is SMNVEV (reference sequence).

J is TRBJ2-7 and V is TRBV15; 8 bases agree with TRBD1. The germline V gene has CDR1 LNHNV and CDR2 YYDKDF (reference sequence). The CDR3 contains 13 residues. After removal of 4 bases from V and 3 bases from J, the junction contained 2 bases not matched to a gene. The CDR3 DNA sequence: TGTGCCACCAGCATGGACAGGGACTACGAGCAGTACTTC. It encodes CATSMDRDYEQYF.

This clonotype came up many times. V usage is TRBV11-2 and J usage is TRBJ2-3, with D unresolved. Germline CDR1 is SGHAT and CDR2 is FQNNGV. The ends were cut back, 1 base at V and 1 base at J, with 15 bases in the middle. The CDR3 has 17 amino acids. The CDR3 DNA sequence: TGTGCCAGCAGCTTAGTTTCTTGGGTGGGTGGCACAGATACGCAGTATTTT. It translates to CASSLVSWVGGTDTQYF.

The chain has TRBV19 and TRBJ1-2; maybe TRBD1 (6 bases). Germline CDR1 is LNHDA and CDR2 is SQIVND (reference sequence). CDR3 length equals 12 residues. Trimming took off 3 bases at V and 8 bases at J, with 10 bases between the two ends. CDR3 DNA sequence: TGTGCCAGTAGTATCACAGGGTTGGGCTACACCTTC. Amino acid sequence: CASSITGLGYTF.

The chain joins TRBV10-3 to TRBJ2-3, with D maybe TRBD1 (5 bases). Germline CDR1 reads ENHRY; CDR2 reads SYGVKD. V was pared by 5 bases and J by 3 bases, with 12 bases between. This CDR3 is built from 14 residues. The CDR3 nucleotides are TGTGCCATCAGTCAGGGATTAGGGACAGATACGCAGTATTTT. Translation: CAISQGLGTDTQYF.

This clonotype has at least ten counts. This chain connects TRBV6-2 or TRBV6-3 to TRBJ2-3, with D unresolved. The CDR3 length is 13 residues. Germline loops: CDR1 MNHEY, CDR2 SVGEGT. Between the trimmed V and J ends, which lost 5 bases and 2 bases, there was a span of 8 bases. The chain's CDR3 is CASSERATDTQYF. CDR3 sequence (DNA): TGTGCCAGCAGTGAACGGGCCACAGATACGCAGTATTTT.

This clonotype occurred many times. As DNA, the CDR3 is TGTGCCAGCAGTGGGGGGGGCAACAATCAGCCCCAGCATTTT. It translates to CASSGGGNNQPQHF. The gene calls are TRBV6-1 and TRBJ1-5; D possibly corresponds to TRBD1 (6 bases). The V end was cut by 4 bases, the J end by 3 bases, with 10 bases between. The CDR3 loop spans 14 amino acids. CDR1 is MNHNS and CDR2 is SASEGT in the germline V gene.

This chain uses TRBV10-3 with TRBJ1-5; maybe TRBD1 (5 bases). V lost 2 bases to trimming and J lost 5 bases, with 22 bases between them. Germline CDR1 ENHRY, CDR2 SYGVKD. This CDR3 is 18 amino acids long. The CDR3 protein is CAISERQGLGYSDQPQHF. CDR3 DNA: TGTGCCATCAGTGAGAGGCAGGGTCTAGGATACTCCGATCAGCCCCAGCATTTT.

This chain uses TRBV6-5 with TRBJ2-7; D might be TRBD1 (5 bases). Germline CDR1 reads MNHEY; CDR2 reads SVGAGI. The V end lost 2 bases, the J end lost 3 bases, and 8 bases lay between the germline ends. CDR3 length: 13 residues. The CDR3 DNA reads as TGTGCCAGCAGTTACGGACATCACTACGAGCAGTACTTC. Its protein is CASSYGHHYEQYF.

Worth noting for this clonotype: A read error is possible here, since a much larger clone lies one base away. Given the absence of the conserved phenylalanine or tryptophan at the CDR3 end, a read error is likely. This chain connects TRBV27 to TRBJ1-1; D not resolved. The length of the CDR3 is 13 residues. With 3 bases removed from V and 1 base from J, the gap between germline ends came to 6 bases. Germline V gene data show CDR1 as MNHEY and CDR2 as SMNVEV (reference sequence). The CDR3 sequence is CASSFQRNTEAFL. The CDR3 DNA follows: TGTGCCAGCAGTTTCCAAAGGAACACTGAAGCTTTCCTT.

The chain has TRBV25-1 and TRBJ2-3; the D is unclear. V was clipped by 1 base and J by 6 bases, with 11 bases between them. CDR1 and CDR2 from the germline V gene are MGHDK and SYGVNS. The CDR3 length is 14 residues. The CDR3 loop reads CASSEFRVSDTQYF. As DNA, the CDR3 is TGTGCCAGCAGTGAATTCCGGGTGAGCGATACGCAGTATTTT. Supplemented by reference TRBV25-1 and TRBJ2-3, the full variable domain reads EADIYQTPRYLVIGTGKKITLECSQTMGHDKMYWYQQDPGMELHLIHYSYGVNSTEKGDLSSESTVSRIRTEHFPLTLESARPSHTSQYLCASSEFRVSDTQYFGPGTRLTVL.

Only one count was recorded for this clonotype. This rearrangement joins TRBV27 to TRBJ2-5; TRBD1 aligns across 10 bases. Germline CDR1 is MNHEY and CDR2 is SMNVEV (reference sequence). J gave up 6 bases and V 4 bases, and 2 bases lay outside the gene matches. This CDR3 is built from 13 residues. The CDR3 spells CASSWDRGQTQYF. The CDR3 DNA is TGTGCCAGCAGTTGGGACAGGGGACAGACCCAGTACTTC.

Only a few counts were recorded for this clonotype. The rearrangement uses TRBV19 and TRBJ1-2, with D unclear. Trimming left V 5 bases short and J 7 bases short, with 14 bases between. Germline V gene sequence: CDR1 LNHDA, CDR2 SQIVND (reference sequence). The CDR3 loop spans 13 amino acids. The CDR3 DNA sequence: TGTGCCAGTAGTCCGACATCGGCTGGTGGCTACACCTTC. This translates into CASSPTSAGGYTF.

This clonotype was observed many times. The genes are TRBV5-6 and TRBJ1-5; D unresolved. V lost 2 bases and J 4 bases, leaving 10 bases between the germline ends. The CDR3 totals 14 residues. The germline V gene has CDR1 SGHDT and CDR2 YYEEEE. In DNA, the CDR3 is TGTGCCAGCAGCTTTCGGTCGCCAAATCAGCCCCAGCATTTT. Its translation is CASSFRSPNQPQHF.

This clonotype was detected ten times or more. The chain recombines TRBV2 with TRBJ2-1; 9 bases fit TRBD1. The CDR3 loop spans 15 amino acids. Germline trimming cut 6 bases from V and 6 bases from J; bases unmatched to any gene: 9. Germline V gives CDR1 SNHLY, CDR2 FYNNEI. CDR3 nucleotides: TGTGCCAGCAGCCAAGCCGGGACAGGGCTCAATGAGCAGTTCTTC. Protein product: CASSQAGTGLNEQFF. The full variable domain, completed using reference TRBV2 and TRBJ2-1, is EPEVTQTPSHQVTQMGQEVILRCVPISNHLYFYWYRQILGQKVEFLVSFYNNEISEKSEIFDDQFSVERPDGSNFTLKIRSTKLEDSAMYFCASSQAGTGLNEQFFGPGTRLTVL.

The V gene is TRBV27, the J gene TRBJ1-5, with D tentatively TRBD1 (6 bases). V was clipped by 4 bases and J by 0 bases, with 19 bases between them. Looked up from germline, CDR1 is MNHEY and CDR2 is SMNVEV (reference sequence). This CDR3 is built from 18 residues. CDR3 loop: CASSSVGGQHYSNQPQHF. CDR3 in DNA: TGTGCCAGCAGTTCCGTTGGGGGACAACATTATAGCAATCAGCCCCAGCATTTT.

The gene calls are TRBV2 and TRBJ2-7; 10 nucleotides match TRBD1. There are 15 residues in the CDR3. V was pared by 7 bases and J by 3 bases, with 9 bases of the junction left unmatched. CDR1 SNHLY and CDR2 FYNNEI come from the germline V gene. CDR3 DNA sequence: TGTGCCAGCACTTCGGGACAGGGGTTCTTCTACGAGCAGTACTTC. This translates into CASTSGQGFFYEQYF.

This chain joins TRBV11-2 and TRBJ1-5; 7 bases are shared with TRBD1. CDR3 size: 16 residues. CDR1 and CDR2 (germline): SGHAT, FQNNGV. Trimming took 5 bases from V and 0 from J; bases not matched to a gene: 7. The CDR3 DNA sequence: TGTGCCAGCAGCGTCTCCCACAGGGGTAGCAATCAGCCCCAGCATTTT. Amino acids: CASSVSHRGSNQPQHF.

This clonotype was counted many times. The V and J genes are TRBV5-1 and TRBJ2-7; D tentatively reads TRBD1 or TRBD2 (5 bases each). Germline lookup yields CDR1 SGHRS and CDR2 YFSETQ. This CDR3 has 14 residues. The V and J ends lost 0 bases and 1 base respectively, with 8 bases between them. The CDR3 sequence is CASSLGDGSYEQYF. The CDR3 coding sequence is TGCGCCAGCAGCTTGGGGGACGGATCCTACGAGCAGTACTTC.

The chain's CDR3 is CASKRGEPLNSPLHF. The CDR3 region has the DNA TGTGCCAGTAAACGGGGGGAACCGCTTAATTCACCCCTCCACTTT. This chain uses TRBV19 with TRBJ1-6; D possibly corresponds to TRBD1 (5 bases). CDR3 length: 15 amino acids. V lost 7 bases and J 6 bases, leaving 16 bases between the germline ends. Germline lookup yields CDR1 LNHDA and CDR2 SQIVND (reference sequence).

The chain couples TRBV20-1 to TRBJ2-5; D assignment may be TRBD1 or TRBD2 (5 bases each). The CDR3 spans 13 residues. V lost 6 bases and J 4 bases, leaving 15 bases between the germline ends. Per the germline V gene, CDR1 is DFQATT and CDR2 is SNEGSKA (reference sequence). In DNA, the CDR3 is TGCAGTGCCCCTCGAGGGGCCGGAGAGACCCAGTACTTC. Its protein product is CSAPRGAGETQYF.